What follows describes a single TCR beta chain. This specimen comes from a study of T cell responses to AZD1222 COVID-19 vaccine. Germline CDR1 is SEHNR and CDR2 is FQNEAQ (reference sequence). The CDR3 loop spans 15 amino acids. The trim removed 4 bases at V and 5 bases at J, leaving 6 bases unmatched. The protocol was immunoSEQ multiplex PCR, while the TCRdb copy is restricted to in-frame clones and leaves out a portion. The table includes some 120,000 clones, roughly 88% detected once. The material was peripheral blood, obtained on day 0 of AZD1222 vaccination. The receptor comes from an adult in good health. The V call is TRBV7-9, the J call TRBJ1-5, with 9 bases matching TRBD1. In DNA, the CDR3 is TGTGCCAGCAGCTCAGGAGACAGGGGGGATCAGCCCCAGCATTTT. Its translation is CASSSGDRGDQPQHF.